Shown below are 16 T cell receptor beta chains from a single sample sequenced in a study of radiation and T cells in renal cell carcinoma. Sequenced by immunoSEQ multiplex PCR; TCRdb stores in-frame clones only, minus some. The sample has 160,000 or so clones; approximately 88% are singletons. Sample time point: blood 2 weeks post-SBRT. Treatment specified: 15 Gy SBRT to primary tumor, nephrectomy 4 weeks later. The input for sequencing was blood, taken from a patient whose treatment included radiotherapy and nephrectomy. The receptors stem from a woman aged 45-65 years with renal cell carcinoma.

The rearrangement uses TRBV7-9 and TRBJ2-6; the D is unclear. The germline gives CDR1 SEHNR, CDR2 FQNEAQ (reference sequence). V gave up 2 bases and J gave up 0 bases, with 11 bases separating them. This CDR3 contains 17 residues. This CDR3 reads CASSLRTEGSGANVLTF. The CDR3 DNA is TGTGCCAGCAGCTTACGGACGGAAGGCTCTGGGGCCAACGTCCTGACTTTC.

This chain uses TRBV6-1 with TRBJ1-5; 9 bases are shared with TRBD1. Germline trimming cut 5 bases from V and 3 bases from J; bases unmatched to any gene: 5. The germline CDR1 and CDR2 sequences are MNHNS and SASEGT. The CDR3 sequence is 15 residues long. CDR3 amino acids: CASSSRQGVNQPQHF. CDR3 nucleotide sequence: TGTGCCAGCAGTTCGAGACAGGGGGTCAATCAGCCCCAGCATTTT.

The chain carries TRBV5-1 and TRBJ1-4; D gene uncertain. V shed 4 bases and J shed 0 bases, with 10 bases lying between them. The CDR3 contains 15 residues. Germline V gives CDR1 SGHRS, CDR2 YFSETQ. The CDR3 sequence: CASSGTAATNEKLFF. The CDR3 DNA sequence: TGCGCCAGCAGCGGAACAGCGGCAACTAATGAAAAACTGTTTTTT.

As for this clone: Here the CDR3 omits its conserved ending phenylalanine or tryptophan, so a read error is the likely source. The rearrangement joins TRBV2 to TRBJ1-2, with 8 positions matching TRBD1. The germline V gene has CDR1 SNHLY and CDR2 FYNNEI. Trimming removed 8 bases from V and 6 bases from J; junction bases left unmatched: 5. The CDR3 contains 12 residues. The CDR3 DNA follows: TGTGCCAGCTATCAGGACAGGGATGGCTACACCCTC. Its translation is CASYQDRDGYTL.

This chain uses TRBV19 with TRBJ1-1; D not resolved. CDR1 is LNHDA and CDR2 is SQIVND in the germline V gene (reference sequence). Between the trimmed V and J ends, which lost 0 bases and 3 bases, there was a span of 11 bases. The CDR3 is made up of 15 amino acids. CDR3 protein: CASSIDHSGDTEAFF. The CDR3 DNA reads TGTGCCAGTAGTATAGACCACAGCGGGGACACTGAAGCTTTCTTT.

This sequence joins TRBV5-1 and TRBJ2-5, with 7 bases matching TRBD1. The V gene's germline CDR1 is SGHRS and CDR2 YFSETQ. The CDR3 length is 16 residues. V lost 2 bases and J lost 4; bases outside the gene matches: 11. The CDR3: CASSLDRAEFGETQYF. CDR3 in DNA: TGCGCCAGCAGCTTAGACAGGGCCGAATTCGGAGAGACCCAGTACTTC.

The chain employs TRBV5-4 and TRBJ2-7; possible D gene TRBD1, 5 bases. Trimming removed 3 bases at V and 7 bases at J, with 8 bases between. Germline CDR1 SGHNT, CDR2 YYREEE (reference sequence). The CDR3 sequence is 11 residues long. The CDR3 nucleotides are TGTGCCAGCAGCTCATACAGGGAGCAGTACTTC. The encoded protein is CASSSYREQYF.

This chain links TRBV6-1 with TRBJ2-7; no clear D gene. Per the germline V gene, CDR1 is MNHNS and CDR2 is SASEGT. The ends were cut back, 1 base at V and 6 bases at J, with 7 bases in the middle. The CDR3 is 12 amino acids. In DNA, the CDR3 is TGTGCCAGCAGTGAAGGGGTCGGCGAGCAGTACTTC. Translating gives CASSEGVGEQYF.

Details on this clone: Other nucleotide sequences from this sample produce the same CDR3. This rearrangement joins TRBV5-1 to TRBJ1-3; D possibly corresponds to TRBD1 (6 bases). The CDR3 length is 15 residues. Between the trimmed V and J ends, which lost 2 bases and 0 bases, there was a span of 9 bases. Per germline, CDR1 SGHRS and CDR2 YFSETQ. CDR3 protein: CASSLGGNSGNTIYF. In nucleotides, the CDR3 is TGCGCCAGCAGCTTAGGGGGAAACTCTGGAAACACCATATATTTT.

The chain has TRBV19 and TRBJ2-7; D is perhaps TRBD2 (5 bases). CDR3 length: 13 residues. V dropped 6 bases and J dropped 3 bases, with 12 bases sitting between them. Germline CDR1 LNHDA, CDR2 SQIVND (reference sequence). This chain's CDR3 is CASSEPSIYEQYF. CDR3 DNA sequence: TGTGCCAGTAGCGAGCCTAGCATCTACGAGCAGTACTTC.

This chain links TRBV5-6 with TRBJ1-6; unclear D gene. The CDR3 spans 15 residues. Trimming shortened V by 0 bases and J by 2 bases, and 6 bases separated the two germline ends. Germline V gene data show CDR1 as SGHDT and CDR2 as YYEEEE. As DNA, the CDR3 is TGTGCCAGCAGCTTGGTAACTACCTATAATTCACCCCTCCACTTT. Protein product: CASSLVTTYNSPLHF.

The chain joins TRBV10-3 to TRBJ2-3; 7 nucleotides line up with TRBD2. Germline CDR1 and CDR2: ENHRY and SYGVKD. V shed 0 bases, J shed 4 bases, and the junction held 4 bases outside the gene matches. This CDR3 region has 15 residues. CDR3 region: CAISESTGGADTQYF. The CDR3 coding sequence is TGTGCCATCAGTGAGTCGACTGGGGGGGCAGATACGCAGTATTTT.

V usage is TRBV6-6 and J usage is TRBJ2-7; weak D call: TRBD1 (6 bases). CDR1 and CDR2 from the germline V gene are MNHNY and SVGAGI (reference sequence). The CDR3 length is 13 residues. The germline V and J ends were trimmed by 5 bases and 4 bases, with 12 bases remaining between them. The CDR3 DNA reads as TGTGCCAGCAGTCCTTTCGACAGGTACGAGCAGTACTTC. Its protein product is CASSPFDRYEQYF.

CDR3 nucleotide sequence: TGCAGCGTTGTGGCAGACGAACGGGGTACTGAAGCTTTCTTT. Encoded protein: CSVVADERGTEAFF. V is TRBV29-1 and J is TRBJ1-1; D not resolved. Germline CDR1 and CDR2: SQVTM and ANQGSEA. The CDR3 sequence is 14 residues long. V gave up 4 bases and J gave up 5 bases, with 17 bases separating them.

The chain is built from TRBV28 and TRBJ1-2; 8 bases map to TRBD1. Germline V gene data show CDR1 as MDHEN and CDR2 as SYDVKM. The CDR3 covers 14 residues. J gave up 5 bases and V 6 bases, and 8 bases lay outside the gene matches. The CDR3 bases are TGTGCCAGCAGCATGACAGGGGTGAAGTATGGCTACACCTTC. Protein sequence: CASSMTGVKYGYTF.

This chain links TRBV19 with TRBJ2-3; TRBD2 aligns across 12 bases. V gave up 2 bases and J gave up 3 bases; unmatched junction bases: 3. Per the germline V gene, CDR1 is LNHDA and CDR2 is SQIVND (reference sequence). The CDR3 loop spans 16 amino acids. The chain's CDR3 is CASSIKLAGGTDTQYF. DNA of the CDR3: TGTGCCAGTAGTATAAAACTAGCGGGGGGAACAGATACGCAGTATTTT.